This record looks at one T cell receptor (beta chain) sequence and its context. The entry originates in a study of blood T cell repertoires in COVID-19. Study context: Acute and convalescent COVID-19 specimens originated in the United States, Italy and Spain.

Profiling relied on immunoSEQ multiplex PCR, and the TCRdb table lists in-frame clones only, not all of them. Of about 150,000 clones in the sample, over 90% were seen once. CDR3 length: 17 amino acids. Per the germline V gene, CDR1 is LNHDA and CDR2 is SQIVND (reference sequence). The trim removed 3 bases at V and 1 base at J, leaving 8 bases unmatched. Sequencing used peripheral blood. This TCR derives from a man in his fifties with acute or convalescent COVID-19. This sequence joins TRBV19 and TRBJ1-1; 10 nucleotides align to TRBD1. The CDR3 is CASSILDRGFGNTEAFF. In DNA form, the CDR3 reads TGTGCCAGTAGTATCTTGGACAGGGGGTTTGGGAACACTGAAGCTTTCTTT.